This TCR beta chain was retrieved from a study of blood T cell repertoires in COVID-19. Study-wide background: COVID-19 samples from acute and convalescent phases originated in the United States, Italy and Spain. PBMCs, B-cell-depleted T cells, or T cells provided the cDNA or gDNA that made up the material.

In the original processing: Reference gene primer amplification gave nucleated cell count estimates. Some clones are missing from TCRdb's copy, which holds only in-frame ones; the method was immunoSEQ multiplex PCR. Clone size and V and J calls were adopted from that table, with D and trimming inferred from the DNA. The sample contains a few hundred thousand clones, approximately 86% of which appear only once. Seattle researchers signed up patients amid active infection and tracked them longitudinally. V shed 1 base and J 7 bases; nucleotides not matched to a gene: 16. CDR3 length: 18 amino acids. Germline V gives CDR1 SGHVS, CDR2 FQNEAQ.

The receptor was isolated from a woman aged 55-75 years with COVID-19, enrolled during active disease. The chain links TRBV7-8 to TRBJ1-5; 7 bases are shared with TRBD1. Specimen: peripheral blood. The DNA of the CDR3 is TGTGCCAGCAGCTTAGAAGGGCGGACAGGAAGTAGGCGGCAGCCCCAGCATTTT. This translates into CASSLEGRTGSRRQPQHF.